Listed here is a single T cell receptor beta chain. The junction had 8 bases not matched to a gene; V was cut back by 3 bases and J by 6 bases. Looked up from germline, CDR1 is KGHSH and CDR2 is LQKENI. The CDR3 runs to 15 residues. The data stem from a study of blood T cell repertoires in COVID-19. Study context: The United States, Italy and Spain were the sources of the acute and convalescent COVID-19 samples.

Libraries were prepared by immunoSEQ multiplex PCR; TCRdb keeps only in-frame clonotypes and omits some of them. The profile shows roughly 110,000 clones, around nine tenths of them singletons. The clonotype was recovered from a woman aged 30 to 39 with acute or convalescent COVID-19. This chain joins TRBV18 and TRBJ1-5, with 7 positions matching TRBD1. The sample was peripheral blood. The CDR3 spells CASSPFPGGLQPQHF. The CDR3 coding sequence is TGTGCCAGCTCACCGTTCCCAGGGGGACTTCAGCCCCAGCATTTT. Filled out from reference TRBV18 and TRBJ1-5, the complete variable domain reads NAGVMQNPRHLVRRRGQEARLRCSPMKGHSHVYWYRQLPEEGLKFMVYLQKENIIDESGMPKERFSAEFPKEGPSILRIQQVVRGDSAAYFCASSPFPGGLQPQHFGDGTRLSIL.